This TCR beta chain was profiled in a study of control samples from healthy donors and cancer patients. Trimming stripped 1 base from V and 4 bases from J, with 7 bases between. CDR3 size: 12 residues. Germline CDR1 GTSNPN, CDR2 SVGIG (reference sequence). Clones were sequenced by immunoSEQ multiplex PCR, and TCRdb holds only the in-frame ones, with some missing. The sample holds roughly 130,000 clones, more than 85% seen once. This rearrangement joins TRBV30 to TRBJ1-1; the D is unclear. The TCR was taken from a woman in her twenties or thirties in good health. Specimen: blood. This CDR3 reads CAWSARSTEAFF. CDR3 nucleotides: TGTGCCTGGAGTGCGCGAAGCACTGAAGCTTTCTTT.